This record covers a single T cell receptor (beta chain). Germline loops: CDR1 MNHEY, CDR2 SVGAGI. The V end was cut by 0 bases, the J end by 7 bases, with 20 bases between. The CDR3 is 17 amino acids. TCRdb reanalyzed the PCR reads with MiXCR. The sample consists of 40,000 or so clones, less than 20% of them appearing once. The sample comes from a study of metastatic and nonmetastatic thyroid tumors. Before thyroid surgery, none of the patients had received any treatment. The rearrangement uses TRBV6-5 and TRBJ2-3, with a weak D call TRBD2 (6 bases). Material for sequencing was tumor tissue. The clonotype originates from a female donor with papillary thyroid cancer or a benign thyroid nodule (not recorded which). Some clones in this sample may be carry-over from other donors' samples. CDR3 region: CASSYSEISGPVNTQYF. The CDR3 region has the DNA TGTGCCAGCAGTTACTCCGAAATAAGCGGGCCCGTGAATACGCAGTATTTT.